The 15 T cell receptor beta chains presented below share a single source sample, sequenced in a study of shared clonotypes between healthy human individuals. The data were produced by immunoSEQ multiplex PCR, yet TCRdb's version contains in-frame clones alone and is incomplete. Of about 710,000 clones listed, 72% are singletons. What was sequenced was memory CD4+ T cells sorted from blood. Subset given: CD45RA-negative fraction. These receptors all come from a woman in her 30s in good health.

The chain couples TRBV18 to TRBJ1-4; TRBD1 matches at 7 bases. The trim removed 5 bases at V and 0 bases at J, leaving 3 bases unmatched. The CDR3 consists of 15 residues. The germline CDR1 and CDR2 sequences are KGHSH and LQKENI. CDR3 region: CASSSDRATNEKLFF. The DNA of the CDR3 is TGTGCCAGCTCATCTGACAGGGCAACTAATGAAAAACTGTTTTTT.

The V gene is TRBV29-1, the J gene TRBJ2-3; D may match TRBD1 or TRBD2 (5 bases each). There are 18 residues in the CDR3. Germline CDR1 and CDR2: SQVTM and ANQGSEA. The germline V and J ends were trimmed by 3 bases and 2 bases, with 24 bases remaining between them. DNA of the CDR3: TGCAGCGTTGAGCTGGGGACGGGCGGGTCCACCCTCACAGATACGCAGTATTTT. Translating it yields CSVELGTGGSTLTDTQYF.

The chain carries TRBV11-1 and TRBJ2-7; no reliable D call. The ends were cut back, 3 bases at V and 3 bases at J, with 9 bases in the middle. The CDR3 runs 13 residues. Per the germline V gene, CDR1 is SGHAT and CDR2 is FQDESV (reference sequence). DNA for the CDR3: TGTGCCAGCAGCTTGTTGACTGACTACGAGCAGTACTTC. Its translation: CASSLLTDYEQYF.

The chain carries TRBV5-4 and TRBJ2-1, with a possible D match to TRBD2 (5 bases). CDR3 length equals 14 residues. The germline CDR1 and CDR2 sequences are SGHNT and YYREEE (reference sequence). V dropped 0 bases and J dropped 9 bases, with 13 bases sitting between them. CDR3 amino acids: CASSLDVRVGEQFF. The CDR3 DNA reads as TGTGCCAGCAGCTTGGATGTGAGGGTAGGTGAGCAGTTCTTC.

Worth noting for this clone: Other DNA sequences in this sample translate to the same CDR3. J is TRBJ2-5 and V is TRBV29-1; D is perhaps TRBD1 (6 bases). This CDR3 is built from 12 residues. Looked up from germline, CDR1 is SQVTM and CDR2 is ANQGSEA. Deletions cut 4 bases from V and 1 base from J, with 7 bases between. Written as DNA, the CDR3 is TGCAGCGTTGCGGACAGCCAAGAGACCCAGTACTTC. It encodes CSVADSQETQYF. Supplemented by reference TRBV29-1 and TRBJ2-5, the full variable domain reads SAVISQKPSRDICQRGTSLTIQCQVDSQVTMMFWYRQQPGQSLTLIATANQGSEATYESGFVIDKFPISRPNLTFSTLTVSNMSPEDSSIYLCSVADSQETQYFGPGTRLLVL.

CDR3 region: CASSLMDSRNQPQHF. The CDR3 nucleotides are TGCGCCAGCAGCCTCATGGACTCTAGGAATCAGCCCCAGCATTTT. The chain has TRBV4-1 and TRBJ1-5; D ambiguous. V was cut by 4 bases and J by 4 bases, with 14 bases left in between. The V gene's germline CDR1 is MGHRA and CDR2 YSYEKL. The CDR3 has 15 residues.

The rearrangement joins TRBV10-3 to TRBJ2-7; D not certain. Trimming removed 2 bases at V and 2 bases at J, with 4 bases between. The CDR3 extends over 12 amino acids. CDR1 and CDR2 from the germline V gene are ENHRY and SYGVKD. The CDR3 nucleotides read TGTGCCATCAGTGAGACAGCCTACGAGCAGTACTTC. As protein: CAISETAYEQYF.

This clone was seen a few times. CDR3 region: CASSNQGQGAQPQHF. For the CDR3, the DNA is TGTGCCAGCTCTAACCAGGGGCAGGGGGCCCAGCCCCAGCATTTT. The chain joins TRBV18 to TRBJ1-5; the match to TRBD1 covers 8 bases. Looked up from germline, CDR1 is KGHSH and CDR2 is LQKENI. The V gene end was trimmed by 6 bases and the J gene end by 7 bases; junction bases not matched to a gene: 11. This CDR3 comprises 15 residues.

This clone was detected only once. The rearrangement links TRBV5-1 to TRBJ1-1; D perhaps matches TRBD1 (6 bases). CDR3 length equals 14 residues. Between the trimmed V and J ends, which lost 4 bases and 6 bases, there was a span of 16 bases. Looked up from germline, CDR1 is SGHRS and CDR2 is YFSETQ. This CDR3 is CASSLSPGESEAFF. Written as DNA, the CDR3 is TGCGCCAGCAGCCTATCCCCAGGGGAGTCTGAAGCTTTCTTT.

The genes are TRBV6-1 and TRBJ2-7; D may be TRBD2 (6 bases). Germline values: CDR1 MNHNS, CDR2 SASEGT. V lost 1 base to trimming and J lost 7 bases, with 20 bases between them. The CDR3 totals 16 residues. The CDR3 nucleotides read TGTGCCAGCAGTGAAGTTTGGAGGGTATCGCACTATGAGCAGTACTTC. Its translation: CASSEVWRVSHYEQYF.

This clone was seen once. J is TRBJ2-3 and V is TRBV11-2; no reliable D call. Per germline, CDR1 SGHAT and CDR2 FQNNGV. Trimming took 7 bases from V and 1 from J, leaving 21 bases between them. This CDR3 has 17 amino acids. The CDR3 DNA reads as TGTGCCAGCAACCGGATACCGCCCTTAGTTGGCACAGATACGCAGTATTTT. It yields the protein CASNRIPPLVGTDTQYF. The whole variable domain, remainder taken from reference TRBV11-2 and TRBJ2-3, is EAGVAQSPRYKIIEKRQSVAFWCNPISGHATLYWYQQILGQGPKLLIQFQNNGVVDDSQLPKDRFSAERLKGVDSTLKIQPAKLEDSAVYLCASNRIPPLVGTDTQYFGPGTRLTVL.

The V call is TRBV25-1, the J call TRBJ1-2; D unclear. CDR3 size: 11 residues. V dropped 5 bases and J dropped 1 base, with 2 bases sitting between them. Germline assignment: CDR1 MGHDK and CDR2 SYGVNS. The DNA for the CDR3 is TGTGCCAGCAGTTTTAACTATGGCTACACCTTC. Translating gives CASSFNYGYTF.

The gene calls are TRBV18 and TRBJ2-7; tentatively, D is TRBD1 (5 bases). This CDR3 is 14 amino acids long. V was pared by 2 bases and J by 3 bases, with 11 bases between. Germline V CDR1 and CDR2: KGHSH, LQKENI. The CDR3 sequence is CASSPTDTNYEQYF. CDR3 in DNA: TGTGCCAGCTCACCAACGGACACAAACTACGAGCAGTACTTC.

Remarks on this clone: This sample includes further DNA sequences coding for the same CDR3. The chain has TRBV7-2 and TRBJ2-5, with D tentatively TRBD1 (6 bases). V was trimmed by 3 bases and J by 4 bases, leaving 9 bases between them. Looked up from germline, CDR1 is SGHTA and CDR2 is FQGNSA. The CDR3 runs 13 residues. The CDR3 DNA reads as TGTGCCAGCAGCTTCGCAGGGGCAGAGACCCAGTACTTC. Amino acid sequence: CASSFAGAETQYF.

This clone was observed a few times. CDR3 bases: TGCGCCAGCAGCTTGGGGTCAGTTCGAGCCAAAAACATTCAGTACTTC. This gives the protein CASSLGSVRAKNIQYF. V usage is TRBV5-1 and J usage is TRBJ2-4; no clear D. V lost 0 bases to trimming and J lost 0 bases, with 10 bases between them. The CDR3 is made up of 16 amino acids. The germline V gene encodes CDR1 SGHRS and CDR2 YFSETQ.